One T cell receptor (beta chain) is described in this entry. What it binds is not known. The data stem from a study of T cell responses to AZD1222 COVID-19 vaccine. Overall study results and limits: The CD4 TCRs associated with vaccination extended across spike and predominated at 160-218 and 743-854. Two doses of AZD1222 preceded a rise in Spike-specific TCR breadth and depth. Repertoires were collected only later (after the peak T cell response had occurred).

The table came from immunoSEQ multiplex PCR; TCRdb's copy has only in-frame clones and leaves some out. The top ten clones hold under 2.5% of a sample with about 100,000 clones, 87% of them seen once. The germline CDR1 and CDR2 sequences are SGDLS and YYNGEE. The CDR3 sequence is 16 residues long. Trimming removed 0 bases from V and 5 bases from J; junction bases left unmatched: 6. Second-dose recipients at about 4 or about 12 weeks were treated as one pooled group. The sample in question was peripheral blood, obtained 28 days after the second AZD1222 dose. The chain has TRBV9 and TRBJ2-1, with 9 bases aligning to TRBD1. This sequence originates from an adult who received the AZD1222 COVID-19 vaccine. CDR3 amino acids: CASSVDRDRADNEQFF. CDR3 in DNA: TGTGCCAGCAGCGTAGACCGGGACAGGGCGGACAATGAGCAGTTCTTC.